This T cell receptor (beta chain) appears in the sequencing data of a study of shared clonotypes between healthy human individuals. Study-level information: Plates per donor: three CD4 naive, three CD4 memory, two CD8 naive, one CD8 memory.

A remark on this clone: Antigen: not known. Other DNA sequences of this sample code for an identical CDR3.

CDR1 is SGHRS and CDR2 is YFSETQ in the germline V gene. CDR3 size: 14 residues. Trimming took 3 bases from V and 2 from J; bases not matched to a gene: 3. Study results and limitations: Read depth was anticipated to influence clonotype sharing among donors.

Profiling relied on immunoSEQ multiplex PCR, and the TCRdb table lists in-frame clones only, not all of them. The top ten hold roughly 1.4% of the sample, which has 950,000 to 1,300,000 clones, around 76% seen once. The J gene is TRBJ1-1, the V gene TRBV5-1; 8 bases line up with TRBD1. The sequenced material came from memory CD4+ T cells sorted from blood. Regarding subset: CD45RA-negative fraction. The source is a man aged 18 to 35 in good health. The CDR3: CASSSQGGNTEAFF. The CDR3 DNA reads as TGCGCCAGCAGCTCACAGGGGGGAAACACTGAAGCTTTCTTT.